Shown below are 21 T cell receptor beta chains from a single sample sequenced in a study of shared clonotypes between healthy human individuals (dated by TCRdb to 2018 to 2020). The library was produced with the immunoSEQ multiplex PCR assay. TCRdb carries this immuneACCESS record with in-frame sequences only. Its versions omit some clonotypes, under half of them owing to an unresolved V gene in the studies checked, with the rest unexplained. The sample table contains nearly 750,000 clones; only one count was recorded for over 60% of them. The ten largest account for approximately 1.7% of the sample. The sample taken for sequencing was memory CD4+ T cells sorted from blood. Taken with the paper, the label for cell subset or site translates to: CD45RA-negative fraction. Receptor source: a woman in her twenties or thirties in good health.

The chain is built from TRBV6-5 and TRBJ2-1; possibly TRBD1 for D (6 bases). Between the trimmed V and J ends, which lost 0 bases and 5 bases, there was a span of 11 bases. In germline, CDR1 is MNHEY, CDR2 SVGAGI. CDR3 size: 15 residues. The CDR3 DNA reads as TGTGCCAGCAGTTACTCGAGATGGGGGCACAATGAGCAGTTCTTC. This codes for CASSYSRWGHNEQFF.

The chain uses TRBV4-1 and TRBJ1-1; TRBD1 matches at 9 bases. Losses at the gene ends were 4 bases for V and 1 base for J; bases not matched to a gene: 16. Germline loops: CDR1 MGHRA, CDR2 YSYEKL. CDR3 length: 19 amino acids. The CDR3 DNA is TGCGCCAGCAGCCCTAAATTCGGACAGGGGTCTTCCTCGAACACTGAAGCTTTCTTT. Protein: CASSPKFGQGSSSNTEAFF.

The chain joins TRBV19 to TRBJ1-5, with D perhaps matching TRBD1 (6 bases). V was shortened by 6 bases and J by 3 bases, with 15 bases between the two germline ends. Germline loops: CDR1 LNHDA, CDR2 SQIVND (reference sequence). The CDR3 consists of 15 residues. The DNA for the CDR3 is TGTGCCAGTAGGCCGGACAGAAATATCAATCAGCCCCAGCATTTT. Translated, it gives CASRPDRNINQPQHF.

The CDR3: CAVGTPHTGELFF. The CDR3 DNA sequence: TGTGCCGTAGGGACACCTCACACCGGGGAGCTGTTTTTT. The genes are TRBV6-6 and TRBJ2-2; tentative D call: TRBD1 (6 bases). Trimming took off 11 bases at V and 3 bases at J, with 13 bases between the two ends. The germline gives CDR1 MNHNY, CDR2 SVGAGI (reference sequence). This CDR3 is built from 13 residues.

The rearrangement joins TRBV10-3 to TRBJ1-1; tentatively, D is TRBD1 (5 bases). This CDR3 is 15 amino acids long. V lost 3 bases to trimming and J lost 1 base, with 12 bases between them. CDR1 and CDR2 from the germline V gene are ENHRY and SYGVKD. CDR3 DNA: TGTGCCATCAGTGAAGAGGGCGGGACGAACACTGAAGCTTTCTTT. Its translation: CAISEEGGTNTEAFF.

A word on this clone: A far larger clone is a single base away, which makes a read error likely. This rearrangement joins TRBV6-5 to TRBJ2-2; D gene unclear. CDR3 length: 14 residues. Germline values: CDR1 MNHEY, CDR2 SVGAGI. Deletions cut 4 bases from V and 1 base from J, with 7 bases between. CDR3 DNA sequence: TGTGCCAGCAGTTCCCGACGGAACACCGGGGAGCTGTTTTTT. It codes for CASSSRRNTGELFF.

Turning to this clone: The junction departs from the called germline gene at one end, perhaps through a read error. V usage is TRBV19 and J usage is TRBJ1-5, with 10 bases that match TRBD1. Germline V lookup: CDR1 LNHDA, CDR2 SQIVND (reference sequence). The CDR3 loop spans 15 amino acids. In DNA form, the CDR3 reads TGTGCCAGTAGTATAGGCGGTGACGCCGGGACAGGGGTCCTATTT. Its protein is CASSIGGDAGTGVLF.

Only a few counts were recorded for this clone. Other DNA sequences in the sample encode the same CDR3. This chain connects TRBV18 to TRBJ1-1; D unclear. The CDR3 runs to 13 residues. CDR1 is KGHSH, CDR2 LQKENI, per germline. The V end lost 3 bases, the J end lost 5 bases, and 10 bases lay between the germline ends. The CDR3: CASSPNGNTEAFF. CDR3 in DNA: TGTGCCAGCTCACCGAACGGTAATACTGAAGCTTTCTTT. The variable domain in full, completed from reference TRBV18 and TRBJ1-1, reads NAGVMQNPRHLVRRRGQEARLRCSPMKGHSHVYWYRQLPEEGLKFMVYLQKENIIDESGMPKERFSAEFPKEGPSILRIQQVVRGDSAAYFCASSPNGNTEAFFGQGTRLTVV.

CDR3 sequence: CASSLWLLGGEQFF. The CDR3 bases are TGTGCCAGCAGTTTATGGCTTCTGGGGGGGGAGCAGTTCTTC. V usage is TRBV27 and J usage is TRBJ2-1, with 7 bases identical to TRBD2. The CDR3 spans 14 residues. The V and J ends lost 1 base and 10 bases, in that order; junction bases with no gene match: 7. Germline assignment: CDR1 MNHEY and CDR2 SMNVEV (reference sequence).

This clone was recorded many times. This sequence joins TRBV5-4 and TRBJ2-3; a weak D match, TRBD2 (5 bases). Trimming removed 0 bases from V and 2 bases from J, with 10 bases in between. The CDR3 length is 15 residues. Germline-derived CDR1 and CDR2 are SGHNT and YYREEE (reference sequence). DNA of the CDR3: TGTGCCAGCAGCTTGGATGGCGGGTTCACAGATACGCAGTATTTT. The encoded protein is CASSLDGGFTDTQYF.

This sequence joins TRBV7-3 and TRBJ2-2; 11 nucleotides line up with TRBD2. CDR1 and CDR2 (germline): SGHTA, FQGTGA. CDR3 size: 15 residues. V lost 5 bases, J lost 5 bases, and 4 bases stayed unmatched. CDR3 in amino acids: CASSKLAGATGELFF. The CDR3 bases are TGTGCCAGCAGCAAACTAGCGGGAGCTACCGGGGAGCTGTTTTTT. Complete variable domain (other parts from reference TRBV7-3 and TRBJ2-2): GAGVSQTPSNKVTEKGKYVELRCDPISGHTALYWYRQSLGQGPEFLIYFQGTGAADDSGLPNDRFFAVRPEGSVSTLKIQRTERGDSAVYLCASSKLAGATGELFFGEGSRLTVL.

The chain has TRBV29-1 and TRBJ2-7, with a tentative D call TRBD1 (5 bases). The CDR3 has 12 residues. Germline lookup yields CDR1 SQVTM and CDR2 ANQGSEA. Trimming removed 6 bases at V and 5 bases at J, with 14 bases between. CDR3 nucleotide sequence: TGCAGCGTCGCTAGGGGTATCCACGAGCAGTACTTC. Encoded protein: CSVARGIHEQYF.

The chain uses TRBV28 and TRBJ1-1; D might be TRBD1 (6 bases). CDR3 length equals 14 residues. V lost 5 bases, J lost 5 bases, and 15 bases lay in between. Germline V gene data show CDR1 as MDHEN and CDR2 as SYDVKM. DNA for the CDR3: TGTGCCAGCAGTACCTTTACAGGGATTACTGAAGCTTTCTTT. Amino acids: CASSTFTGITEAFF.

The chain links TRBV5-4 to TRBJ1-2; TRBD1 matches at 9 bases. The germline CDR1 and CDR2 sequences are SGHNT and YYREEE (reference sequence). The CDR3 contains 14 residues. V dropped 1 base and J dropped 5; count of bases not matched to a gene: 3. CDR3 sequence reads: CASSLLDRGYGYTF. The CDR3 coding sequence is TGTGCCAGCAGCTTGTTGGACAGGGGATATGGCTACACCTTC.

There are many counts of this clone. Within the sample, other DNA sequences also encode this same CDR3. The gene calls are TRBV18 and TRBJ1-1; D unresolved. The V end was cut by 2 bases, the J end by 0 bases, with 1 base between. Germline loops: CDR1 KGHSH, CDR2 LQKENI. This CDR3 contains 12 residues. The CDR3 nucleotides read TGTGCCAGCTCACCATTGAACACTGAAGCTTTCTTT. Its protein is CASSPLNTEAFF.

The chain couples TRBV2 to TRBJ1-2, with unresolved D. The CDR3 totals 11 residues. The germline gives CDR1 SNHLY, CDR2 FYNNEI. Trimming removed 7 bases from V and 5 bases from J, with 8 bases in between. CDR3: CASTPEYGYTF. The CDR3 DNA reads as TGTGCCAGCACGCCCGAATATGGCTACACCTTC. Variable domain in full (rest from reference TRBV2 and TRBJ1-2): EPEVTQTPSHQVTQMGQEVILRCVPISNHLYFYWYRQILGQKVEFLVSFYNNEISEKSEIFDDQFSVERPDGSNFTLKIRSTKLEDSAMYFCASTPEYGYTFGSGTRLTVV.

The CDR3 bases are TGTGCCAGCACCCCCGGAGGAGTCTTCTATGGCTACACCTTC. It is translated as CASTPGGVFYGYTF. The rearrangement joins TRBV28 to TRBJ1-2; the D is unclear. There are 14 residues in the CDR3. V was cut by 7 bases and J by 4 bases, with 16 bases left in between. The V gene's germline CDR1 is MDHEN and CDR2 SYDVKM.

This chain joins TRBV6-5 and TRBJ2-1; the match to TRBD1 covers 8 bases. Trimming cost V 4 bases and J 10 bases; bases outside gene matches: 12. Per the germline V gene, CDR1 is MNHEY and CDR2 is SVGAGI. CDR3 size: 15 residues. For the CDR3, the DNA is TGTGCCAGCAGTTTTCAGGGGGCGCGGGAAGAGGAGCAGTTCTTC. This gives the protein CASSFQGAREEEQFF.

On this clone itself: A much larger clone differs by one base, so this may be a read error. Other DNA sequences within the sample encode an identical CDR3. The genes are TRBV28 and TRBJ2-5, with D perhaps matching TRBD1 or TRBD2 (5 bases each). The J call may be in error: the DNA end matches TRBJ2-7 better. CDR3 length equals 12 residues. Germline V lookup: CDR1 MDHEN, CDR2 SYDVKM. The CDR3 spells CASRTGPYEQYF. CDR3 nucleotides: TGTGCCAGCAGGACGGGGCCCTACGAGCAGTACTTC.

The rearrangement joins TRBV5-1 to TRBJ2-5; D unclear. CDR1 SGHRS and CDR2 YFSETQ come from the germline V gene. The V gene lost 4 bases and the J gene lost 2 bases, with 9 bases spanning the gap. CDR3 length equals 13 residues. The CDR3 loop reads CASSRDLQETQYF. The CDR3 DNA reads as TGCGCCAGCAGCCGTGACTTACAAGAGACCCAGTACTTC.

This clone occurred a few times. Here the CDR3 reads CASSQDVRGEGFF. DNA of the CDR3: TGTGCCAGCAGCCAAGATGTGCGCGGGGAGGGGTTCTTC. The chain is built from TRBV4-2 and TRBJ2-1, with 7 bases lining up with TRBD2. CDR1 and CDR2 from the germline V gene are LGHNA and YNFKEQ. This CDR3 is built from 13 residues. Losses at the gene ends were 0 bases for V and 15 bases for J; bases not matched to a gene: 8.